The entry below describes one TCR beta chain. The assay was immunoSEQ multiplex PCR, and TCRdb's table has in-frame clones only and misses some. The sample has 130,000 or so clones, just over 85% seen once. These data originate in a study of blood T cell repertoires in COVID-19. The CDR3 runs to 14 residues. V gave up 5 bases and J gave up 8 bases; unmatched junction bases: 9. CDR1 is GTSNPN, CDR2 SVGIG, per germline (reference sequence). The source material was peripheral blood. This clonotype was sampled from a woman aged 55-69 years with acute or convalescent COVID-19. V usage is TRBV30 and J usage is TRBJ1-6; 7 nucleotides match TRBD1. Here the CDR3 reads CAWDARGSDSPLHF. The CDR3 DNA follows: TGTGCCTGGGACGCCAGGGGGTCTGATTCACCCCTCCACTTT. Full variable domain (rest looked up from reference TRBV30 and TRBJ1-6): SQTIHQWPATLVQPVGSPLSLECTVEGTSNPNLYWYRQAAGRGLQLLFYSVGIGQISSEVPQNLSASRPQDRQFILSSKKLLLSDSGFYLCAWDARGSDSPLHFGNGTRLTVT.